This T cell receptor (beta chain) was sequenced in a study of T cells in Graves' hyperthyroidism and ophthalmopathy (dated by TCRdb to between 2018 and 2020). Turning to the overall study: Peripheral blood samples were taken at the time of initial diagnosis, prior to any treatment. To identify TCR V-J signatures that set the groups apart, the researchers used a discovery cohort of 100 patients, made up of about 44 with Graves' ophthalmopathy and around 58 with stable Graves' hyperthyroidism. Prospective prediction of ophthalmopathy was tested in an independent validation cohort of 18 hyperthyroidism patients and 15 to 17 patients who later progressed to ophthalmopathy. The approximately 100 discovery patients were divided at random into training and test sets in a 7:3 ratio. The study also compared thyroid tissue and blood T-cell repertoires from about six Graves' hyperthyroidism patients. After blood sampling, hyperthyroidism patients were treated with methimazole at a starting dose of 30 mg daily, and ophthalmopathy patients were treated with high-dose intravenous methylprednisolone. The paper reports TCR Vbeta CDR3 sequencing of approximately 130 peripheral blood samples: over 40 ophthalmopathy, roughly 74 hyperthyroidism and 17 progressor patients. The paper's findings and limits, for the study overall: In cross-validation, a model built on a 13 V-J signature told ophthalmopathy apart from stable hyperthyroidism with 87.88% sensitivity and around 84% specificity, and in testing the same model reached 80%/75%. Most expanded thyroid clonotypes (frequency above 0.001) were also found in blood, which suggests that blood repertoires may mirror thyroid immune responses. In validation, the model predicted progression to ophthalmopathy a median of about 5.9 months before onset, with 65% to 71% sensitivity and 72.22% specificity. No statistical method was used to set the sample size in advance, and investigators knew the group allocation.

TCR beta CDR3 regions were amplified from RNA transcripts. A first-round RT-PCR of the TCR CDR3 used the HTBI primer set with the Qiagen OneStep RT-PCR kit. A second multiplex PCR round built the libraries, followed by size selection and purification. Sequencing of the libraries was done on an Illumina HiSeq2000 using paired-end 100 bp reads. On the authors' methods: SOAPnuke was used to process the raw data, removing reads that contained adapters or uncalled bases, had a mean Phred below 15, or lacked an exact match to the constant primer or identifier. High-quality paired reads were merged with COPE v1.2.5, and unique nucleotide sequences were defined as clonotypes. MiTCR v1.1 was used to align clonotypes to the IMGT TRBV, TRBD and TRBJ reference segments. Only V-J combinations with frequency above 0.0001, covering roughly 99% of repertoires, were analysed. The TCS score was defined as the ratio of F50 (clonal expansion) to E x V (chaos), calculated using BLOSUM62-based TCRdist between CDR3 peptides within each V-J. Welch's t-statistics and random forest reduced roughly 540 V-J features to 10 to 15, which were used in a naive Bayes classifier (R e1071). TCRdb took the public reads, trimmed them with fastp at Q25, ran MiXCR for clone calling and kept in-frame beta chains. Entries that share a CDR3 protein sequence are merged under the most common genes and DNA. None of the V and J calls come from the authors' own analysis; TCRdb made them. Across this sample there are roughly 660,000 distinct CDR3 sequences, with roughly 17% seen only once. About a sixth of the sample is held by the ten biggest clonotypes.

The CDR3 contains 14 residues, cysteine and phenylalanine counted. Only the CDR3 DNA is retained, 42 bases long and in frame from the first base. The germline V gene encodes CDR1 KGHSH and CDR2 LQKENI. A word on this clonotype: Its antigen remains unidentified. Given a much more abundant clone one base away, this may be a read error.

Stable Graves' hyperthyroidism was defined as no progression to ophthalmopathy during 18 months of follow-up. Hyperthyroidism patients were newly diagnosed, with disease duration under 2 months, and aged 18 to 65 years. Exclusion was applied to patients with uncontrolled infections, other autoimmune diseases, pregnancy or lactation. Diagnoses relied on clinical symptoms, serum thyroxine and TRAb, thyroid ultrasound and orbital computed tomography. Ficoll-Paque density gradient centrifugation was used to isolate PBMCs from around 9.1 ml of fresh peripheral blood. Trizol reagent was used to extract total RNA, and RNA quality was then checked on an Agilent 2100 Bioanalyzer.

The TCR sequence derives from a man between 50 and 59 years old with Graves' hyperthyroidism. The sample consisted of blood. The chain uses TRBV18 and TRBJ2-3; 7 bases in between match TRBD2. CDR3 loop: CACSPGGGLDTQYF. The DNA reads TGTGCCTGCTCACCTGGCGGGGGTCTGGATACGCAGTATTTT.